This TCR beta chain was obtained from a study of CD8+ T cells in alopecia areata. Trimming stripped 5 bases from V and 5 bases from J, with 4 bases between. CDR3 length equals 10 residues. From germline, CDR1 is GTSNPN and CDR2 SVGIG (reference sequence). The sequencing template was cDNA reverse transcribed from extracted RNA. The assay was immunoSEQ multiplex PCR, and TCRdb's table has in-frame clones only and misses some. The profile shows about 160,000 clones, approximately 65% of them singletons. Noted treatment: oral pan-JAK inhibitor, 5-10 mg twice daily. The sorting of PBMCs gave CD4+ and CD8+ T cells.

The chain employs TRBV30 and TRBJ1-3; D gene ambiguous. The TCR comes from a human donor with alopecia areata. Material: CD4+ T cells sorted from blood, obtained at week 4, from a patient treated with tofacitinib. CDR3 coding DNA: TGTGCCTGGGGGCGAAACACCATATATTTT. Its translation is CAWGRNTIYF.